This T cell receptor beta chain came from a study of immune heterogeneity within non-small cell lung tumors. This CDR3 is 17 amino acids long. Germline V lookup: CDR1 MDHEN, CDR2 SYDVKM. The trim removed 3 bases at V and 12 bases at J, leaving 15 bases unmatched. Overall study findings and caveats: Some T-cell receptor beta clonotypes occurred at high frequency. These high-frequency clonotypes were largely distinct between individual patients.

Genomic DNA extracted from bulk tumor tissue served as template. A total of about 0.55 ug was used per sample. During surgery, several far-apart biopsies were obtained from every primary tumor. Untreated, newly diagnosed non-small cell lung cancer patients underwent curative surgery. Individuals who provided samples were patients with newly diagnosed non-small cell lung cancer who were having surgery with curative intent. This clonotype appeared many times. Antigen: not known. It was a multiplex PCR that amplified TCR beta CDR3, with 32 V and 13 J primers. In TCRdb, the multiplex PCR reads were re-called with MiXCR into one record per CDR3 protein. The sample consists of roughly 13,000 distinct CDR3 sequences, about a quarter of them appearing once.

Sequencing was carried out using lung tumor tissue. V gene TRBV28 combines with J gene TRBJ2-1, with 12 nucleotides matching TRBD2. The TCR originated in a man aged 45 to 65 with non-small cell lung cancer. DNA of the CDR3: TGTGCCAGCAGTTTGAGGTCTAGCGGGAGGGCCATTCGAAGGCAGTTCTTC. Translated: CASSLRSSGRAIRRQFF.